Shown below are 21 T cell receptor beta chains from a single sample sequenced in a study of cytomegalovirus exposure and HLA in healthy donors. Profiled with immunoSEQ multiplex PCR; TCRdb holds only in-frame clones, not every one. The sample has 250,000 to 400,000 clones; over 75% are singletons. The sample taken for sequencing was PBMCs. All receptors derive from a man under 40 in good health and CMV-seronegative.

V and J are TRBV7-9 and TRBJ2-3; unclear D gene. CDR1 is SEHNR, CDR2 FQNEAQ, per germline (reference sequence). This CDR3 is built from 13 residues. V lost 1 base and J lost 3, with 5 bases in between. The CDR3, as DNA: TGTGCCAGCAGCTTAGTTACTACAGATACGCAGTATTTT. Translation: CASSLVTTDTQYF.

V is TRBV6-6 and J is TRBJ2-7; D remains unclear. Germline assignment: CDR1 MNHNY and CDR2 SVGAGI (reference sequence). This CDR3 has 14 residues. Trimming took off 2 bases at V and 3 bases at J, with 11 bases between the two ends. The CDR3 spells CASSYAVSFYEQYF. The DNA for the CDR3 is TGTGCCAGCAGTTACGCGGTCTCCTTCTACGAGCAGTACTTC.

The CDR3 protein is CASSLNQGDSYEQYF. The DNA of the CDR3 is TGTGCCAGCAGCTTGAATCAGGGGGACTCCTACGAGCAGTACTTC. The chain is built from TRBV5-5 and TRBJ2-7; the match to TRBD1 covers 7 bases. The trim removed 1 base at V and 0 bases at J, leaving 4 bases unmatched. Germline V gene data show CDR1 as SGHKS and CDR2 as YYEKEE (reference sequence). The length of the CDR3 is 15 residues.

The rearrangement joins TRBV6-5 to TRBJ2-7; TRBD1 aligns across 7 bases. The CDR3 is 13 amino acids. Trimming cost V 6 bases and J 4 bases; bases outside gene matches: 6. Germline CDR1 is MNHEY and CDR2 is SVGAGI. This CDR3 reads CASRQQGLYEQYF. The CDR3 DNA follows: TGTGCCAGCAGGCAACAGGGGCTGTACGAGCAGTACTTC.

V is TRBV4-1 and J is TRBJ2-3; 11 bases line up with TRBD2. Germline V gene data show CDR1 as MGHRA and CDR2 as YSYEKL. The CDR3 covers 18 residues. The V segment lost 1 base and the J segment 2 bases; nucleotides outside the gene matches: 8. The CDR3 bases are TGCGCCAGCAGCCAAGCACGACAGACTAGCGGGGTCACAGATACGCAGTATTTT. The encoded protein is CASSQARQTSGVTDTQYF.

The V and J genes are TRBV5-5 and TRBJ1-2; TRBD1 matches at 9 bases. V was clipped by 3 bases and J by 5 bases; unmatched bases: 5. The CDR3 spans 14 residues. Germline V gene sequence: CDR1 SGHKS, CDR2 YYEKEE (reference sequence). CDR3 nucleotides: TGTGCCAGCAGCTCGGACAGGGGAGGGTATGGCTACACCTTC. It codes for CASSSDRGGYGYTF.

The rearrangement joins TRBV18 to TRBJ1-1; no firm D call. The germline V gene encodes CDR1 KGHSH and CDR2 LQKENI. The CDR3 contains 14 residues. V was pared by 4 bases and J by 0 bases, with 9 bases between. The CDR3 sequence is CASSRGSMNTEAFF. CDR3 DNA sequence: TGTGCCAGCTCACGAGGCAGTATGAACACTGAAGCTTTCTTT.

This chain links TRBV6-1 with TRBJ2-5; possible D gene TRBD1, 5 bases. This CDR3 contains 15 residues. The V end lost 4 bases, the J end lost 2 bases, and 14 bases lay between the germline ends. The germline V gene encodes CDR1 MNHNS and CDR2 SASEGT. As DNA, the CDR3 is TGTGCCAGCAGTGTTCAGGGAACGGTACAAGAGACCCAGTACTTC. Translation gives CASSVQGTVQETQYF.

The genes are TRBV15 and TRBJ2-3; 12 nucleotides align to TRBD2. In germline, CDR1 is LNHNV, CDR2 YYDKDF (reference sequence). The CDR3 consists of 15 residues. The J segment lost 4 bases and the V segment lost 5 bases, leaving 4 bases of the junction unmatched. CDR3 nucleotide sequence: TGTGCCACCAGCGGGGCTAGCGGGGGGGCAGATACGCAGTATTTT. This sequence encodes CATSGASGGADTQYF.

The genes are TRBV5-1 and TRBJ2-3; TRBD2 matches 16 bases. J lost 1 base, V lost 3 bases, and 5 bases had no gene match. This CDR3 has 18 residues. Germline-derived CDR1 and CDR2 are SGHRS and YFSETQ. The CDR3 nucleotides are TGCGCCAGCAGCTCCGGGACTAGCGGGGGGGCGGGCACAGATACGCAGTATTTT. Amino acid sequence: CASSSGTSGGAGTDTQYF.

This clone has just one count. The genes are TRBV28 and TRBJ1-4; D is unresolved. The CDR3 length is 14 residues. Per the germline V gene, CDR1 is MDHEN and CDR2 is SYDVKM. V was clipped by 4 bases and J by 5 bases, with 11 bases between them. The CDR3 DNA reads as TGTGCCAGCAGTTCAAGATTGAGGAATGAAAAACTGTTTTTT. It codes for CASSSRLRNEKLFF.

The J gene is TRBJ1-2, the V gene TRBV6-5; unclear D gene. Trimming removed 2 bases from V and 2 bases from J, with 12 bases in between. This CDR3 is built from 15 residues. Germline loops: CDR1 MNHEY, CDR2 SVGAGI. This CDR3 is CASSYAGRLNYGYTF. For the CDR3, the DNA is TGTGCCAGCAGTTACGCAGGTCGATTAAACTATGGCTACACCTTC.

The chain combines TRBV19 with TRBJ1-5; D remains unclear. The CDR3 contains 15 residues. CDR1 and CDR2 (germline): LNHDA, SQIVND (reference sequence). Trimming took off 9 bases at V and 0 bases at J, with 15 bases between the two ends. In DNA form, the CDR3 reads TGTGCCAGCCGCAGGTCCCCATATAGCAATCAGCCCCAGCATTTT. This codes for CASRRSPYSNQPQHF.

In DNA, the CDR3 is TGTGCCAGCAGCTTAGCCAGGGATGGTGAAGCTTTCTTT. This translates into CASSLARDGEAFF. This chain joins TRBV7-8 and TRBJ1-1; TRBD1 is a possible D gene (5 bases). This CDR3 comprises 13 residues. Per the germline V gene, CDR1 is SGHVS and CDR2 is FQNEAQ. V lost 0 bases, J lost 7 bases, and 9 bases lay in between.

The V and J genes are TRBV7-2 and TRBJ2-1; 8 nucleotides line up with TRBD2. The ends lost 5 bases at V and 5 bases at J; junction bases unmatched: 17. Per the germline V gene, CDR1 is SGHTA and CDR2 is FQGNSA. The CDR3 sequence is 18 residues long. The CDR3 region has the DNA TGTGCCAGCAGCACACCTGGGCTTATACAAGCGGGGGACAATGAGCAGTTCTTC. Translation: CASSTPGLIQAGDNEQFF.

V usage is TRBV5-6 and J usage is TRBJ2-2; weak D call: TRBD1 (6 bases). CDR3 length equals 14 residues. In germline, CDR1 is SGHDT, CDR2 YYEEEE. The V end was cut by 4 bases, the J end by 4 bases, with 11 bases between. DNA of the CDR3: TGTGCCAGCAGCCACAGGGTGGGCACCGGGGAGCTGTTTTTT. It yields the protein CASSHRVGTGELFF.

The chain links TRBV4-3 to TRBJ1-1; D not certain. Germline lookup yields CDR1 LGHNA and CDR2 YSLEER. CDR3 length: 14 amino acids. V lost 0 bases and J 1 base, leaving 6 bases between the germline ends. This chain's CDR3 is CASSQDPGNTEAFF. In DNA, the CDR3 is TGCGCCAGCAGCCAAGATCCGGGGAACACTGAAGCTTTCTTT.

The chain combines TRBV6-1 with TRBJ2-2, with 7 bases that match TRBD1. V lost 6 bases to trimming and J lost 3 bases; unmatched junction nucleotides: 4. This CDR3 has 14 residues. Germline V gene data show CDR1 as MNHNS and CDR2 as SASEGT. The CDR3 spells CASRAGGDTGELFF. The CDR3 DNA follows: TGTGCCAGCAGAGCAGGGGGAGACACCGGGGAGCTGTTTTTT.

The rearrangement links TRBV4-1 to TRBJ1-1; 9 bases match TRBD1. Germline assignment: CDR1 MGHRA and CDR2 YSYEKL. The CDR3 has 15 residues. The V segment lost 3 bases and the J segment 3 bases; nucleotides outside the gene matches: 5. The CDR3 bases are TGCGCCAGCAGCCAGGGACAGGGATCGGACACTGAAGCTTTCTTT. This gives the protein CASSQGQGSDTEAFF.

V usage is TRBV7-6 and J usage is TRBJ1-1; D uncertain. Trimming took 4 bases from V and 3 from J, leaving 12 bases between them. There are 14 residues in the CDR3. Per the germline V gene, CDR1 is SGHVS and CDR2 is FNYEAQ. The CDR3 region is CASSSFSTDTEAFF. CDR3 bases: TGTGCCAGCAGCTCCTTTAGTACTGACACTGAAGCTTTCTTT.

This rearrangement joins TRBV7-2 to TRBJ2-2, with a tentative D call TRBD2 (6 bases). The CDR3 contains 14 residues. Germline CDR1 is SGHTA and CDR2 is FQGNSA. Here the CDR3 reads CGQMGLASTGELFF. DNA for the CDR3: TGTGGACAGATGGGGCTAGCGAGCACCGGGGAGCTGTTTTTT.